This T cell receptor beta chain was obtained from a study of blood T cells in healthy people across ages. A J-beta primer mix and a sample-barcoded 5' primer were used in a second PCR of about 7 to 12 cycles. TCRdb reanalysed the 5' RACE reads using MiXCR and keeps one entry per CDR3 protein. The sample lists more than 500,000 distinct CDR3 sequences, 27% occurring once. Notes on this clonotype: Its matching antigen is unknown.

Study observations and caveats: Diversity estimates drawn from one million T cells were deemed underestimates.

The germline V gene has CDR1 SQVTM and CDR2 ANQGSEA. The CDR3 runs 14 residues. With 4 bases removed from V and 0 bases from J, the gap between germline ends came to 12 bases. Researchers isolated at least 7 million PBMCs per sample. The sequenced sample consisted of blood. The rearrangement joins TRBV29-1 to TRBJ1-1; D gene ambiguous. This TCR was recovered from a woman between 70 and 85 years old in good health. CDR3 region: CSVAAGNMNTEAFF. CDR3 DNA sequence: TGCAGCGTTGCGGCAGGCAATATGAACACTGAAGCTTTCTTT.